Presented here are 26 T cell receptor beta chains from one specimen sequenced in a study of cytomegalovirus exposure and HLA in healthy donors. PCR primers comprised 60 Vbeta and 13 Jbeta primers. The protocol was immunoSEQ multiplex PCR, while the TCRdb copy is restricted to in-frame clones and leaves out a portion. Here the sample spans 100,000 or so clones, 75% to 85% being singletons. Sequencing used PBMCs. These receptors all stem from a man in his thirties or forties in good health and CMV-seronegative.

This clone has more than one count but fewer than ten. The V and J genes are TRBV27 and TRBJ2-3, with TRBD2 identical over 9 bases. J lost 3 bases, V lost 5 bases, and 6 bases had no gene match. The CDR3 contains 15 residues. Germline lookup yields CDR1 MNHEY and CDR2 SMNVEV (reference sequence). The CDR3 loop reads CASSRQGLATDTQYF. CDR3 nucleotides: TGTGCCAGCAGTCGTCAGGGACTAGCAACAGATACGCAGTATTTT.

This sequence joins TRBV15 and TRBJ1-4; D is uncertain. With 5 bases removed from V and 0 bases from J, the gap between germline ends came to 7 bases. The CDR3 totals 14 residues. Germline loops: CDR1 LNHNV, CDR2 YYDKDF (reference sequence). The CDR3 here is CATSWGATNEKLFF. CDR3 coding DNA: TGTGCCACCAGCTGGGGAGCAACTAATGAAAAACTGTTTTTT. Complete variable domain (other parts from reference TRBV15 and TRBJ1-4): DAMVIQNPRYQVTQFGKPVTLSCSQTLNHNVMYWYQQKSSQAPKLLFHYYDKDFNNEADTPDNFQSRRPNTSFCFLDIRSPGLGDTAMYLCATSWGATNEKLFFGSGTQLSVL.

The gene calls are TRBV19 and TRBJ1-4; D is perhaps TRBD1 (5 bases). The CDR3 sequence is 13 residues long. CDR1 and CDR2 (germline): LNHDA, SQIVND (reference sequence). V was clipped by 1 base and J by 5 bases, with 5 bases between them. In DNA form, the CDR3 reads TGTGCCAGTAGTATAGCAGGGAATGAAAAACTGTTTTTT. It translates to CASSIAGNEKLFF. Using reference TRBV19 and TRBJ1-4 for the parts outside the CDR3, the full variable domain is DGGITQSPKYLFRKEGQNVTLSCEQNLNHDAMYWYRQDPGQGLRLIYYSQIVNDFQKGDIAEGYSVSREKKESFPLTVTSAQKNPTAFYLCASSIAGNEKLFFGSGTQLSVL.

The chain has TRBV7-9 and TRBJ2-2; TRBD1 might be the D (6 bases). The CDR3 is made up of 14 amino acids. Germline V gene data show CDR1 as SEHNR and CDR2 as FQNEAQ (reference sequence). Deletions cut 10 bases from V and 0 bases from J, with 12 bases between. The CDR3 DNA sequence: TGTGCCAAGGGGGTAGGGTCGAACACCGGGGAGCTGTTTTTT. Its protein is CAKGVGSNTGELFF.

The chain's CDR3 is CAWRQQGGSYEQYF. CDR3 nucleotides: TGTGCCTGGAGACAACAGGGGGGATCCTACGAGCAGTACTTC. The chain links TRBV30 to TRBJ2-7; 8 bases agree with TRBD1. V was pared by 3 bases and J by 1 base, with 5 bases of the junction left unmatched. This CDR3 contains 14 residues. Germline V gives CDR1 GTSNPN, CDR2 SVGIG (reference sequence).

This chain uses TRBV28 with TRBJ2-7; the match to TRBD2 covers 9 bases. The germline CDR1 and CDR2 sequences are MDHEN and SYDVKM. The J segment lost 7 bases and the V segment lost 8 bases, leaving 12 bases of the junction unmatched. This CDR3 region has 14 residues. The CDR3 bases are TGTGCCAGCCTCCCAGGGCTAGCGGGACAAGAGCAGTACTTC. Translated, it gives CASLPGLAGQEQYF.

This chain links TRBV28 with TRBJ1-5; no definite D call. Trimming stripped 4 bases from V and 2 bases from J, with 9 bases between. This CDR3 has 14 residues. CDR1 MDHEN and CDR2 SYDVKM come from the germline V gene. This chain's CDR3 is CASSSVSGNQPQHF. DNA of the CDR3: TGTGCCAGCAGTTCGGTTAGCGGCAATCAGCCCCAGCATTTT. The full variable domain, its missing parts supplied by reference TRBV28 and TRBJ1-5, is DVKVTQSSRYLVKRTGEKVFLECVQDMDHENMFWYRQDPGLGLRLIYFSYDVKMKEKGDIPEGYSVSREKKERFSLILESASTNQTSMYLCASSSVSGNQPQHFGDGTRLSIL.

This chain connects TRBV4-2 to TRBJ2-7, with TRBD1 matching 7 bases. Germline assignment: CDR1 LGHNA and CDR2 YNFKEQ. Trimming at V came to 1 base and at J to 3 bases, leaving 6 bases not matched to a gene. The CDR3 loop spans 15 amino acids. The CDR3 coding sequence is TGTGCCAGCAGCCAAGCACAGGGGCTCGGCTACGAGCAGTACTTC. This codes for CASSQAQGLGYEQYF.

This chain joins TRBV7-2 and TRBJ1-5; 11 bases match TRBD1. Unmatched junction bases numbered 9, after V lost 5 bases and J lost 6 bases. The CDR3 runs to 16 residues. CDR1 and CDR2 (germline): SGHTA, FQGNSA. The CDR3 nucleotides are TGTGCCAGCAGCCGGAGCGGGACAGGGGGTAGTCAGCCCCAGCATTTT. This sequence encodes CASSRSGTGGSQPQHF. The full variable domain, rest sourced from reference TRBV7-2 and TRBJ1-5, is GAGVSQSPSNKVTEKGKDVELRCDPISGHTALYWYRQSLGQGLEFLIYFQGNSAPDKSGLPSDRFSAERTGGSVSTLTIQRTQQEDSAVYLCASSRSGTGGSQPQHFGDGTRLSIL.

This clone has more than one count but fewer than ten. The J gene is TRBJ1-5, the V gene TRBV6-5, with D possibly TRBD1 on 5 matching bases. Trimming cost V 10 bases and J 1 base, with 8 bases left between them. The V gene's germline CDR1 is MNHEY and CDR2 SVGAGI. The CDR3 runs to 12 residues. As DNA, the CDR3 is TGTGCCACCGGGGGGAGCAATCAGCCCCAGCATTTT. Translating it yields CATGGSNQPQHF.

The chain couples TRBV19 to TRBJ1-1; D is undetermined. Germline CDR1 is LNHDA and CDR2 is SQIVND (reference sequence). V dropped 3 bases and J dropped 5 bases, with 19 bases sitting between them. The CDR3 sequence is 16 residues long. CDR3 coding DNA: TGTGCCAGTAGTATTAGGAGGAGGGTACCGGGAACTGAAGCTTTCTTT. Translation: CASSIRRRVPGTEAFF.

J is TRBJ1-2 and V is TRBV5-1, with 7 bases lining up with TRBD1. The CDR3 is made up of 15 amino acids. Germline CDR1 reads SGHRS; CDR2 reads YFSETQ. The V and J ends lost 0 bases and 6 bases, in that order; junction bases with no gene match: 8. The CDR3 reads CASSLGPTGNHGYTF. The CDR3 bases are TGCGCCAGCAGCTTGGGGCCGACAGGGAATCATGGCTACACCTTC.

The chain joins TRBV21-1 to TRBJ2-2; TRBD1 is taken as the D call from the table, unchecked against the DNA. TRBV21-1 is annotated as a pseudogene. The CDR3 totals 18 residues. The CDR3 region is CASSKTGAVYKRTGELFF. The CDR3 DNA is TGTGCCAGCAGCAAGACAGGGGCTGTTTACAAAAGGACCGGGGAGCTGTTTTTT.

This clone was counted once. This rearrangement joins TRBV30 to TRBJ2-7, with D possibly matching TRBD2 (6 bases). The CDR3 runs to 12 residues. V shed 6 bases and J shed 6 bases, with 15 bases lying between them. The germline V gene has CDR1 GTSNPN and CDR2 SVGIG (reference sequence). The CDR3: CACRREMGEQYF. The CDR3, as DNA: TGTGCCTGTAGGAGGGAAATGGGCGAGCAGTACTTC.

The chain carries TRBV2 and TRBJ2-7; 13 bases agree with TRBD2. CDR1 is SNHLY and CDR2 is FYNNEI in the germline V gene. The CDR3 consists of 13 residues. V lost 9 bases, J lost 4 bases, and 3 bases stayed unmatched. CDR3 region: CARGLAGTYEQYF. The CDR3 DNA reads as TGTGCCAGGGGACTAGCGGGAACTTACGAGCAGTACTTC.

The V call is TRBV7-2, the J call TRBJ1-4; 10 nucleotides align to TRBD1. CDR1 is SGHTA, CDR2 FQGNSA, per germline. V lost 2 bases to trimming and J lost 8 bases; unmatched junction nucleotides: 5. The CDR3 is 15 amino acids. The CDR3 DNA follows: TGTGCCAGCAGCTTAAGGGACAGGGGTATGGAAAAACTGTTTTTT. Residues: CASSLRDRGMEKLFF.

The chain employs TRBV29-1 and TRBJ2-7; TRBD1 aligns across 10 bases. The ends lost 7 bases at V and 6 bases at J; junction bases unmatched: 9. There are 13 residues in the CDR3. The germline V gene has CDR1 SQVTM and CDR2 ANQGSEA. The CDR3 sequence is CSATGTGASEQYF. The CDR3 DNA follows: TGCAGCGCGACCGGGACAGGGGCTTCCGAGCAGTACTTC.

This chain links TRBV20-1 with TRBJ2-3, with D unclear. The CDR3 sequence is 11 residues long. V was trimmed by 3 bases and J by 4 bases, leaving 5 bases between them. Looked up from germline, CDR1 is DFQATT and CDR2 is SNEGSKA (reference sequence). The CDR3 DNA reads as TGCAGTGCTAGTCTTCCAGATACGCAGTATTTT. This translates into CSASLPDTQYF.

The chain recombines TRBV27 with TRBJ2-5; 7 bases agree with TRBD1. The end of the DNA is better explained by TRBJ2-7, so the J call may be wrong. This CDR3 contains 14 residues. Germline V gives CDR1 MNHEY, CDR2 SMNVEV (reference sequence). The DNA of the CDR3 is TGTGCCAGCAGGAAGGGACAGCAATTCTACGAGCAGTACTTC. This sequence encodes CASRKGQQFYEQYF.

The V and J genes are TRBV6-5 and TRBJ1-1; 8 bases align to TRBD1. The germline V gene encodes CDR1 MNHEY and CDR2 SVGAGI. This CDR3 has 16 amino acids. After removal of 2 bases from V and 0 bases from J, the junction contained 5 bases not matched to a gene. CDR3 nucleotides: TGTGCCAGCAGTTACCAGGGGGCGGGTTTGAACACTGAAGCTTTCTTT. It is translated as CASSYQGAGLNTEAFF.

This chain joins TRBV19 and TRBJ2-7; 7 bases match TRBD2. The CDR3 length is 16 residues. Trimming at V came to 1 base and at J to 2 bases, leaving 8 bases not matched to a gene. Germline lookup yields CDR1 LNHDA and CDR2 SQIVND (reference sequence). CDR3 residues: CASSIAFGGGTYEQYF. As DNA, the CDR3 is TGTGCCAGTAGTATAGCCTTCGGGGGAGGGACCTACGAGCAGTACTTC. Drawing the rest from reference TRBV19 and TRBJ2-7, the complete variable domain is DGGITQSPKYLFRKEGQNVTLSCEQNLNHDAMYWYRQDPGQGLRLIYYSQIVNDFQKGDIAEGYSVSREKKESFPLTVTSAQKNPTAFYLCASSIAFGGGTYEQYFGPGTRLTVT.

CDR3 residues: CASSLVDRGYEQYF. The CDR3 region has the DNA TGTGCCAGCAGCTTGGTGGACAGGGGGTACGAGCAGTACTTC. The chain has TRBV5-6 and TRBJ2-7; TRBD1 matches at 10 bases. V trimming: 0 bases; J trimming: 4 bases; junction bases outside the gene matches: 1. Germline-derived CDR1 and CDR2 are SGHDT and YYEEEE. This CDR3 has 14 residues.

The chain couples TRBV28 to TRBJ2-7, with 7 bases identical to TRBD2. The CDR3 spans 14 residues. CDR1 and CDR2 from the germline V gene are MDHEN and SYDVKM. The junction had 9 bases not matched to a gene; V was cut back by 7 bases and J by 3 bases. The CDR3 is CASIRGEGFYEQYF. DNA for the CDR3: TGTGCCAGCATAAGAGGGGAGGGTTTCTACGAGCAGTACTTC.

V is TRBV4-1 and J is TRBJ1-4; D unclear. The germline V and J ends were trimmed by 1 base and 3 bases, with 6 bases remaining between them. Germline V gene sequence: CDR1 MGHRA, CDR2 YSYEKL. This CDR3 has 14 residues. The CDR3 here is CASSQVSANEKLFF. The CDR3 coding sequence is TGCGCCAGCAGCCAAGTTAGTGCTAATGAAAAACTGTTTTTT.

In this sample, this clone turned up a few times. The junction and the germline gene differ at one end; a read error may be behind it. The chain carries TRBV6-6 and TRBJ1-4; D unresolved. Looked up from germline, CDR1 is MNHNY and CDR2 is SVGAGI (reference sequence). The CDR3 spans 13 residues. The CDR3 sequence is CASAEAVAGGEYF. CDR3 nucleotide sequence: TGTGCCAGTGCTGAAGCGGTAGCGGGCGGGGAGTATTTT.

This chain uses TRBV30 with TRBJ1-1, with 8 bases matching TRBD1. Germline V gene sequence: CDR1 GTSNPN, CDR2 SVGIG (reference sequence). CDR3 length: 15 amino acids. The trim removed 0 bases at V and 2 bases at J, leaving 5 bases unmatched. The CDR3 spells CAWSVDPGGNTEAFF. CDR3 bases: TGTGCCTGGAGTGTCGACCCAGGGGGCAACACTGAAGCTTTCTTT. Full variable domain (remainder filled in from reference TRBV30 and TRBJ1-1): SQTIHQWPATLVQPVGSPLSLECTVEGTSNPNLYWYRQAAGRGLQLLFYSVGIGQISSEVPQNLSASRPQDRQFILSSKKLLLSDSGFYLCAWSVDPGGNTEAFFGQGTRLTVV.